These 22 T cell receptor beta chains share one sample of origin, sequenced in a study of regulatory T cells in long-lasting Graves disease. Time point indicated: persistent/refractory GD, antithyroid drugs over 5 years with positive TRAb. PBMC-extracted RNA yielded the TCR library. CDR3-region Arm-PCR and iRepertoire HTBI primers produced the TCR beta libraries. Each CDR3 protein is one row after TCRdb ran MiXCR on the multiplex PCR reads. This table has some 430,000 distinct CDR3 sequences, 20% to 25% appearing once. The sample was peripheral blood mononuclear cells (PBMCs), taken when the disease was refractory, from a patient treated with antithyroid drugs. These TCRs come from a female donor with Graves disease.

The chain recombines TRBV7-2 with TRBJ1-4; no reliable D call. Germline V gene data show CDR1 as SGHTA and CDR2 as FQGNSA. This CDR3 has 14 residues. V was clipped by 0 bases and J by 8 bases, with 10 bases between them. The CDR3 nucleotides are TGTGCCAGCAGCTTAGCCTACGAGGGCGAAAAACTGTTTTTT. As protein: CASSLAYEGEKLFF. Supplemented by reference TRBV7-2 and TRBJ1-4, the full variable domain reads GAGVSQSPSNKVTEKGKDVELRCDPISGHTALYWYRQSLGQGLEFLIYFQGNSAPDKSGLPSDRFSAERTGGSVSTLTIQRTQQEDSAVYLCASSLAYEGEKLFFGSGTQLSVL.

In its sample, this clonotype was seen a few times. The chain joins TRBV24-1 to TRBJ2-2; 8 bases fit TRBD1. Germline trimming cut 4 bases from V and 4 bases from J; bases unmatched to any gene: 4. The CDR3 contains 15 residues. Germline-derived CDR1 and CDR2 are KGHDR and SFDVKD. CDR3 sequence: CATSETGQGTGELFF. In DNA form, the CDR3 reads TGTGCCACCAGTGAGACTGGACAGGGCACCGGGGAGCTGTTTTTT.

In the case of this clonotype: Relative to the germline gene, one junction end is altered; a read error may explain this. V and J are TRBV24-1 and TRBJ2-3, with a weak D call TRBD2 (6 bases). Germline values: CDR1 KGHDR, CDR2 SFDVKD. The CDR3 contains 11 residues. CDR3 loop: CATSEGRDSSF. CDR3 bases: TGTGCCACCAGTGAGGGCCGGGACTCCTCTTTT.

The chain combines TRBV15 with TRBJ2-1, with 7 bases identical to TRBD2. CDR1 and CDR2 from the germline V gene are LNHNV and YYDKDF (reference sequence). The CDR3 covers 13 residues. J gave up 6 bases and V 8 bases, and 7 bases lay outside the gene matches. The CDR3 nucleotides are TGTGCCACCTGCTCTGGGAGGGGCAATGAGCAGTTCTTC. Protein: CATCSGRGNEQFF.

V gene TRBV6-2 or TRBV6-3 combines with J gene TRBJ1-5; 8 nucleotides match TRBD1. With V trimmed by 6 bases and J by 1 base, 11 bases remained unmatched. CDR3 size: 17 residues. The germline CDR1 and CDR2 sequences are MNHEY and SVGEGT. The DNA for the CDR3 is TGTGCCAGCAGACGTTTCCGGGACAGGAGAAGCAATCAGCCCCAGCATTTT. Protein: CASRRFRDRRSNQPQHF.

This clonotype was recorded a few times. The chain uses TRBV13 and TRBJ2-7; 8 bases align to TRBD1. Unmatched junction bases numbered 5, after V lost 5 bases and J lost 5 bases. CDR1 and CDR2 (germline): PRHDT, FYEKMQ (reference sequence). The CDR3 totals 13 residues. This CDR3 is CASSLQGVNEQYF. The CDR3 DNA follows: TGTGCCAGCAGCCTACAGGGGGTCAACGAGCAGTACTTC.

V gene TRBV7-8 combines with J gene TRBJ1-6; D is ambiguous. Trimming took off 6 bases at V and 3 bases at J, with 12 bases between the two ends. The CDR3 has 15 residues. Germline-derived CDR1 and CDR2 are SGHVS and FQNEAQ. DNA for the CDR3: TGTGCCAGCAGGCTGACCGAGAACTATAATTCACCCCTCCACTTT. Translation gives CASRLTENYNSPLHF.

The chain couples TRBV11-3 to TRBJ1-1, with no clear D. The CDR3 extends over 12 amino acids. Germline V gene sequence: CDR1 SGHNT, CDR2 YENEEA. The germline V and J ends were trimmed by 5 bases and 7 bases, with 11 bases remaining between them. The CDR3 sequence is CASSTDGSEAFF. The CDR3 coding sequence is TGTGCCAGCAGCACCGACGGGAGTGAAGCTTTCTTT. Using reference TRBV11-3 and TRBJ1-1 for the parts outside the CDR3, the full variable domain is EAGVVQSPRYKIIEKKQPVAFWCNPISGHNTLYWYLQNLGQGPELLIRYENEEAVDDSQLPKDRFSAERLKGVDSTLKIQPAELGDSAVYLCASSTDGSEAFFGQGTRLTVV.

This clonotype has at least ten counts. The rearrangement joins TRBV6-5 to TRBJ2-5; D gene uncertain. This CDR3 comprises 15 residues. V was cut by 0 bases and J by 5 bases, with 13 bases left in between. CDR1 and CDR2 from the germline V gene are MNHEY and SVGAGI. The CDR3: CASSYSSGVGETQYF. In nucleotides, the CDR3 is TGTGCCAGCAGTTACTCTTCGGGTGTCGGGGAGACCCAGTACTTC.

This clonotype was seen at least ten times. The V call is TRBV27, the J call TRBJ1-5, with a tentative D call TRBD1 (5 bases). Trimming took 1 base from V and 0 from J, leaving 7 bases between them. Germline-derived CDR1 and CDR2 are MNHEY and SMNVEV (reference sequence). This CDR3 has 15 residues. The CDR3 reads CASSLWGNSNQPQHF. CDR3 nucleotide sequence: TGTGCCAGCAGTTTATGGGGGAATAGCAATCAGCCCCAGCATTTT.

This clonotype was counted at least ten times. The chain links TRBV28 to TRBJ2-7, with D maybe TRBD2 (5 bases). Trimming left V 6 bases short and J 0 bases short, with 18 bases between. The CDR3 runs to 16 residues. Germline CDR1 and CDR2: MDHEN and SYDVKM. CDR3 sequence (DNA): TGTGCCAGCAGACTCACCACAGCGGCTGGCTCCTACGAGCAGTACTTC. Translated, it gives CASRLTTAAGSYEQYF. The variable domain in full, completed from reference TRBV28 and TRBJ2-7, reads DVKVTQSSRYLVKRTGEKVFLECVQDMDHENMFWYRQDPGLGLRLIYFSYDVKMKEKGDIPEGYSVSREKKERFSLILESASTNQTSMYLCASRLTTAAGSYEQYFGPGTRLTVT.

This sequence joins TRBV9 and TRBJ2-5; TRBD1 aligns across 7 bases. The trim removed 3 bases at V and 0 bases at J, leaving 8 bases unmatched. Looked up from germline, CDR1 is SGDLS and CDR2 is YYNGEE. The CDR3 is 16 residues long. The CDR3 DNA sequence: TGTGCCAGCAGCGGACTTCCGACAGGGAACCAAGAGACCCAGTACTTC. This encodes CASSGLPTGNQETQYF. Full variable domain (remainder filled in from reference TRBV9 and TRBJ2-5): DSGVTQTPKHLITATGQRVTLRCSPRSGDLSVYWYQQSLDQGLQFLIQYYNGEERAKGNILERFSAQQFPDLHSELNLSSLELGDSALYFCASSGLPTGNQETQYFGPGTRLLVL.

This clonotype was recorded at least ten times. The V call is TRBV27, the J call TRBJ1-6; D not certain. V dropped 3 bases and J dropped 10 bases, with 13 bases sitting between them. Germline V gives CDR1 MNHEY, CDR2 SMNVEV (reference sequence). This CDR3 spans 14 amino acids. As DNA, the CDR3 is TGTGCCAGCAGTTTGCGTCCGGGAATGTCACCCCTCCACTTT. Residues: CASSLRPGMSPLHF.

The CDR3 loop reads CASSIGENQPQHF. CDR3 DNA sequence: TGTGCCAGTAGTATCGGGGAAAATCAGCCCCAGCATTTT. V gene TRBV19 combines with J gene TRBJ1-5, with no clear D. V lost 3 bases and J 4 bases, leaving 7 bases between the germline ends. CDR1 is LNHDA and CDR2 is SQIVND in the germline V gene (reference sequence). The CDR3 is 13 amino acids.

There are many counts of this clonotype. The rearrangement uses TRBV7-6 and TRBJ1-2; D ambiguous. From germline, CDR1 is SGHVS and CDR2 FNYEAQ. The CDR3 spans 15 residues. The V end was cut by 2 bases, the J end by 2 bases, with 12 bases between. DNA for the CDR3: TGTGCCAGCAGCTTAACGTCCTCCGTAAACTATGGCTACACCTTC. The encoded protein is CASSLTSSVNYGYTF.

The chain joins TRBV5-1 to TRBJ1-1; D is possibly TRBD1 (5 bases). V lost 3 bases and J 6 bases, leaving 12 bases between the germline ends. From germline, CDR1 is SGHRS and CDR2 YFSETQ. This CDR3 spans 13 amino acids. The CDR3 loop is CASSSREEAEAFF. The CDR3 nucleotides read TGCGCCAGCAGCTCCAGGGAGGAGGCTGAAGCTTTCTTT.

There are many counts of this clonotype. CDR3 residues: CASSRTGGSSNQPQHF. The CDR3 DNA sequence: TGTGCCAGCAGTCGGACAGGAGGGTCGAGCAATCAGCCCCAGCATTTT. The gene calls are TRBV12-3 or TRBV12-4 and TRBJ1-5; TRBD1 aligns across 7 bases. The V segment lost 5 bases and the J segment 1 base; nucleotides outside the gene matches: 8. CDR3 length: 16 residues.

This clonotype has a single count. V and J are TRBV7-9 and TRBJ2-1, with 8 bases lining up with TRBD2. The CDR3 extends over 14 amino acids. The ends lost 5 bases at V and 9 bases at J; junction bases unmatched: 9. CDR1 is SEHNR, CDR2 FQNEAQ, per germline (reference sequence). Here the CDR3 reads CASSAPTSEGEQFF. CDR3 in DNA: TGTGCCAGCAGCGCGCCGACTAGCGAGGGTGAGCAGTTCTTC.

This clonotype was recorded many times. This chain joins TRBV15 and TRBJ2-7, with 7 bases lining up with TRBD2. The CDR3 sequence is 14 residues long. In germline, CDR1 is LNHNV, CDR2 YYDKDF (reference sequence). V shed 1 base, J shed 0 bases, and the junction held 0 bases outside the gene matches. The CDR3 region is CATSRGGSSYEQYF. In DNA, the CDR3 is TGTGCCACCAGCAGAGGCGGGAGCTCCTACGAGCAGTACTTC.

This clonotype was seen at least ten times. The J gene is TRBJ1-1, the V gene TRBV6-2 or TRBV6-3; perhaps TRBD1 as D (5 bases). V lost 2 bases to trimming and J lost 5 bases, with 15 bases between them. The CDR3 has 15 amino acids. Germline lookup yields CDR1 MNHEY and CDR2 SVGEGT. CDR3: CASSYGGLTRTEAFF. The DNA of the CDR3 is TGTGCCAGCAGTTACGGGGGATTAACGAGGACTGAAGCTTTCTTT.

This clonotype occurred a few times. The CDR3 nucleotides read TGCGCCAGCAGCTTTGGACTAGCGGGGGGCCCTTCCTACGAGCAGTACTTC. It yields the protein CASSFGLAGGPSYEQYF. The chain is built from TRBV5-1 and TRBJ2-7, with 14 nucleotides matching TRBD2. The J segment lost 1 base and the V segment lost 2 bases, leaving 5 bases of the junction unmatched. CDR3 length: 17 amino acids. The germline V gene has CDR1 SGHRS and CDR2 YFSETQ.

The chain links TRBV6-2 or TRBV6-3 to TRBJ1-2; 8 bases are shared with TRBD1. Germline trimming cut 4 bases from V and 2 bases from J; bases unmatched to any gene: 15. Germline CDR1 reads MNHEY; CDR2 reads SVGEGT. The CDR3 is made up of 18 amino acids. CDR3 DNA sequence: TGTGCCAGCAGTTCAATACCGGGACAGGCGATTGAGAACTATGGCTACACCTTC. This encodes CASSSIPGQAIENYGYTF.